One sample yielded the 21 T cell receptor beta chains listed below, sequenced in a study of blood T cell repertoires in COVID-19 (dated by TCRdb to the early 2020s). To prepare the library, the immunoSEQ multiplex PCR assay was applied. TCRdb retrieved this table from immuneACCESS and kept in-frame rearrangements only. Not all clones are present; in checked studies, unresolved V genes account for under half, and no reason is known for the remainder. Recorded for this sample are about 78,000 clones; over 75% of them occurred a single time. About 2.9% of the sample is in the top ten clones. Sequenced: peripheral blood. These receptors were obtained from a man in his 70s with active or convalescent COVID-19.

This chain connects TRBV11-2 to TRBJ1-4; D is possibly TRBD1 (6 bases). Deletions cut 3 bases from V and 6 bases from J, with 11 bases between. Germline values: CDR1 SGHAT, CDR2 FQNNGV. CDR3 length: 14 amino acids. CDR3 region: CASSFGGADEKLFF. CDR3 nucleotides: TGTGCCAGCAGCTTTGGGGGGGCTGATGAAAAACTGTTTTTT.

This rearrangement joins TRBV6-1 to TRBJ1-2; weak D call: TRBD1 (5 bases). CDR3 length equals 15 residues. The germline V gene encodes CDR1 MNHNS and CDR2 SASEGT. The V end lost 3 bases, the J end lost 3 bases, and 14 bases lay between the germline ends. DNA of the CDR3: TGTGCCAGCAGTGACCCAGGGAGGGGATACTATGGCTACACCTTC. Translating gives CASSDPGRGYYGYTF.

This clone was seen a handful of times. The CDR3 loop reads CASSLGTKNTEAFF. CDR3 nucleotide sequence: TGTGCCAGCAGTTTAGGGACAAAGAACACTGAAGCTTTCTTT. This sequence joins TRBV28 and TRBJ1-1; the D gene is possibly TRBD1 (6 bases). The length of the CDR3 is 14 residues. Germline V gene sequence: CDR1 MDHEN, CDR2 SYDVKM. The ends were cut back, 2 bases at V and 1 base at J, with 8 bases in the middle.

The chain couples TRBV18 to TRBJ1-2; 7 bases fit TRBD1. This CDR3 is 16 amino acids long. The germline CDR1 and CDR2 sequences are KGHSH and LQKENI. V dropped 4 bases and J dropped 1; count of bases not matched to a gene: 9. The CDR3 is CASSLAPGQSNYGYTF. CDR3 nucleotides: TGTGCCAGCTCACTAGCTCCGGGACAGAGTAACTATGGCTACACCTTC.

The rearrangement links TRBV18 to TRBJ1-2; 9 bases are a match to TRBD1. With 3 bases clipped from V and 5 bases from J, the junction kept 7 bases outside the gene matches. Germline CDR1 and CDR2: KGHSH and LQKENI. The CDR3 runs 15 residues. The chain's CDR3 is CASSPRTGVAYGYTF. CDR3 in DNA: TGTGCCAGCTCACCTAGGACAGGGGTGGCATATGGCTACACCTTC.

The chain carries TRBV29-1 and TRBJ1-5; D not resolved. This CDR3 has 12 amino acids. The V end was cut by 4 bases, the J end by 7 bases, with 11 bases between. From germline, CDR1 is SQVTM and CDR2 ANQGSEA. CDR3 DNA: TGCAGCGTTGGCGAGGAATGGCAGCCCCAGCATTTT. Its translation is CSVGEEWQPQHF.

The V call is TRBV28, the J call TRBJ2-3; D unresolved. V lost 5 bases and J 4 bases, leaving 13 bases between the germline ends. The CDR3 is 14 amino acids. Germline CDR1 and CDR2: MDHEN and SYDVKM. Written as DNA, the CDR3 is TGTGCCAGCAGTCACCCCCTAGTGGCAGATACGCAGTATTTT. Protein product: CASSHPLVADTQYF. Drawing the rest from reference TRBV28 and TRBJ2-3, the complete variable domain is DVKVTQSSRYLVKRTGEKVFLECVQDMDHENMFWYRQDPGLGLRLIYFSYDVKMKEKGDIPEGYSVSREKKERFSLILESASTNQTSMYLCASSHPLVADTQYFGPGTRLTVL.

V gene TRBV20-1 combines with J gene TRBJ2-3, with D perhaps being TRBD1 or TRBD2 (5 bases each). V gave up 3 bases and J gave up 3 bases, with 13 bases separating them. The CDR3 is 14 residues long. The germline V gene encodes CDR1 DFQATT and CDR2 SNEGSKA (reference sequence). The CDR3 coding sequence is TGCAGTGCTAGTGAGGGGCTTGGGACAGATACGCAGTATTTT. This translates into CSASEGLGTDTQYF.

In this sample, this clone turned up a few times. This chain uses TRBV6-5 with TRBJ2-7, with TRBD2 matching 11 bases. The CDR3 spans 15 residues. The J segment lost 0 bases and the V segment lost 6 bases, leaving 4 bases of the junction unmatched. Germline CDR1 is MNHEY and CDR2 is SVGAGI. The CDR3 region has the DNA TGTGCCAGCAGGGGGGGACTAGCGGACTCCTACGAGCAGTACTTC. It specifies CASRGGLADSYEQYF.

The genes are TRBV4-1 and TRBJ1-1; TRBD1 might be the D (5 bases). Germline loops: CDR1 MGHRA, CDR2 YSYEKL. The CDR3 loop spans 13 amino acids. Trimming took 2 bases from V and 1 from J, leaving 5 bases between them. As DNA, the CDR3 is TGCGCCAGCAGCCAAACAGGGAACACTGAAGCTTTCTTT. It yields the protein CASSQTGNTEAFF.

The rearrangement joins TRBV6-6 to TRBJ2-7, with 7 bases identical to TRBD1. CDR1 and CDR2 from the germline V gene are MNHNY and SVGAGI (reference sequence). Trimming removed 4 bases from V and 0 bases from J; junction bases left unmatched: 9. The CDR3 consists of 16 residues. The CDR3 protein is CASSSTAWTGSYEQYF. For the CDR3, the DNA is TGTGCCAGCAGTTCCACCGCCTGGACAGGCTCCTACGAGCAGTACTTC.

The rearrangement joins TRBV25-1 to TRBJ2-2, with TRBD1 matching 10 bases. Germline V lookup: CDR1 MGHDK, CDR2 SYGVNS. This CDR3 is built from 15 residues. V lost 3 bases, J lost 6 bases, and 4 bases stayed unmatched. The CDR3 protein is CASSETGGKSGELFF. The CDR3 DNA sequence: TGTGCCAGCAGTGAGACAGGGGGCAAGTCCGGGGAGCTGTTTTTT.

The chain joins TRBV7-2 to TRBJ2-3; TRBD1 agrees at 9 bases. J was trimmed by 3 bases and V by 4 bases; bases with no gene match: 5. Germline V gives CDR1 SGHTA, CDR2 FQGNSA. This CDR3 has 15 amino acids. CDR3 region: CASSSGDRATDTQYF. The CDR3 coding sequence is TGTGCCAGCAGCTCTGGGGACAGGGCAACAGATACGCAGTATTTT.

The CDR3 sequence: CASSLGRGRREGYTF. The CDR3 region has the DNA TGTGCCAGCAGTTTAGGCAGGGGGCGGCGCGAGGGCTACACCTTC. This chain links TRBV28 with TRBJ1-2; 8 positions match TRBD1. This CDR3 has 15 amino acids. V dropped 2 bases and J dropped 8; count of bases not matched to a gene: 10. Germline V gene lookup returns CDR1 MDHEN and CDR2 SYDVKM.

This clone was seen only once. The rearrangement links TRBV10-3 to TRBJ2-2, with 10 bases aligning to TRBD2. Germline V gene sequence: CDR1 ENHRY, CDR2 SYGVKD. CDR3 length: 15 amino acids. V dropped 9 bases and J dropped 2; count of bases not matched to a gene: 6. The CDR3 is CAMGRLAGNTGELFF. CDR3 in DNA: TGTGCCATGGGCAGACTAGCGGGTAACACCGGGGAGCTGTTTTTT.

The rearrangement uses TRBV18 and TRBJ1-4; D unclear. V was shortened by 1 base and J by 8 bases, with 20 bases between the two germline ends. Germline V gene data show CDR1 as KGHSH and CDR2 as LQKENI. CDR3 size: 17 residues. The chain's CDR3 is CASSPLLSPGGAEKLFF. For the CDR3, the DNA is TGTGCCAGCTCACCACTACTTAGTCCGGGTGGTGCGGAAAAACTGTTTTTT.

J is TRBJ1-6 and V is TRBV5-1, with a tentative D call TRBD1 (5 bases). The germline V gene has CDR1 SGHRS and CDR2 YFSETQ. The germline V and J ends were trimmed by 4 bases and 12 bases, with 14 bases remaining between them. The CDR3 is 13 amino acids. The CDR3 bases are TGCGCCAGCAGCACCGAAGGGGATCAACCCCTCCACTTT. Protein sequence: CASSTEGDQPLHF. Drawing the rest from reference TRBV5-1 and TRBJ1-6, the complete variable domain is KAGVTQTPRYLIKTRGQQVTLSCSPISGHRSVSWYQQTPGQGLQFLFEYFSETQRNKGNFPGRFSGRQFSNSRSEMNVSTLELGDSALYLCASSTEGDQPLHFGNGTRLTVT.

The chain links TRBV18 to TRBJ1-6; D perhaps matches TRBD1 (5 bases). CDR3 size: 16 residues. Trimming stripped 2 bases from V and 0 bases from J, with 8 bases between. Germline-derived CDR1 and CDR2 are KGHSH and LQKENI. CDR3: CASSPRQSSYNSPLHF. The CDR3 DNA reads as TGTGCCAGCTCACCAAGACAGAGCTCCTATAATTCACCCCTCCACTTT. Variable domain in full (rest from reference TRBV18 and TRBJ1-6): NAGVMQNPRHLVRRRGQEARLRCSPMKGHSHVYWYRQLPEEGLKFMVYLQKENIIDESGMPKERFSAEFPKEGPSILRIQQVVRGDSAAYFCASSPRQSSYNSPLHFGNGTRLTVT.

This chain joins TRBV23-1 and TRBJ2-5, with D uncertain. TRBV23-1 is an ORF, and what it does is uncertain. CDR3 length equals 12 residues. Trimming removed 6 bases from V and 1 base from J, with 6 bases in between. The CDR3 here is CASRFGQETQYF. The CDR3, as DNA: TGCGCCAGCAGGTTCGGCCAAGAGACCCAGTACTTC.

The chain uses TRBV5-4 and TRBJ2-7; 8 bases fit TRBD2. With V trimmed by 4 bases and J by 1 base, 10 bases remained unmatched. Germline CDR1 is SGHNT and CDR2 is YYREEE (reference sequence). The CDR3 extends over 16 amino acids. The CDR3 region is CASSTETSGKSYEQYF. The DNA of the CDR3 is TGTGCCAGCAGCACCGAAACTAGCGGCAAGTCCTACGAGCAGTACTTC.

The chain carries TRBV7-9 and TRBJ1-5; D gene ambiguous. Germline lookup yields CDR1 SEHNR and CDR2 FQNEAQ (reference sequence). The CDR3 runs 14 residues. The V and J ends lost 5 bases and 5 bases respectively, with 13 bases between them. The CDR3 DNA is TGTGCCAGCAGCACCGGGAACACGGATCAGCCCCAGCATTTT. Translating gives CASSTGNTDQPQHF.